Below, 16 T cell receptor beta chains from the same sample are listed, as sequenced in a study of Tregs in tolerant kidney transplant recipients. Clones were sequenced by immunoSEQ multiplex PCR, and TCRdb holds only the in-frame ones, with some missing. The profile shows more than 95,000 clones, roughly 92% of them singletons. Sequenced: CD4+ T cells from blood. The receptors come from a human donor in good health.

The CDR3 reads CASSERLDSAAGYTF. For the CDR3, the DNA is TGCGCCAGCAGTGAACGATTGGACTCAGCCGCTGGCTACACCTTC. The chain carries TRBV10-1 and TRBJ1-2; no definite D call. V was cut by 3 bases and J by 7 bases, with 18 bases left in between. CDR1 is WNHNN, CDR2 SYGVQD, per germline (reference sequence). This CDR3 has 15 residues.

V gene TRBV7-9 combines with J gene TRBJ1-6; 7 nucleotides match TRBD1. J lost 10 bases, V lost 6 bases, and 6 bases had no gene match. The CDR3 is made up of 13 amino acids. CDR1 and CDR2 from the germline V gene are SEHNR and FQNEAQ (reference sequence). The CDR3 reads CASSDTGDSPLHF. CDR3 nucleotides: TGTGCCAGCAGTGATACAGGGGACTCACCCCTCCACTTT. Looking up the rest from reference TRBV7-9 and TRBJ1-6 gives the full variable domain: DTGVSQNPRHKITKRGQNVTFRCDPISEHNRLYWYRQTLGQGPEFLTYFQNEAQLEKSRLLSDRFSAERPKGSFSTLEIQRTEQGDSAMYLCASSDTGDSPLHFGNGTRLTVT.

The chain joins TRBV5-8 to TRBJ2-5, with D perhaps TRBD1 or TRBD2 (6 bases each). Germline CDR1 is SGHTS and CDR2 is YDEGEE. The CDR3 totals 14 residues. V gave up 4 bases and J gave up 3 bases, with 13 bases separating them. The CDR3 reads CASSGWGDKETQYF. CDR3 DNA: TGTGCCAGCAGCGGCTGGGGGGACAAAGAGACCCAGTACTTC.

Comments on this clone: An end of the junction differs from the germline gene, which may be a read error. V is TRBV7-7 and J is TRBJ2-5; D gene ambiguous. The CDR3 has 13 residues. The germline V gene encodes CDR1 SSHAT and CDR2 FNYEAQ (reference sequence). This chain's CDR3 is CASSSLAQETQYF. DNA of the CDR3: TGTGCTAGCAGCTCCTTAGCCCAAGAGACCCAGTACTTC. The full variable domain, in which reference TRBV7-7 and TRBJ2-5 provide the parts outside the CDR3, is GAGVSQSPRYKVTKRGQDVTLRCDPISSHATLYWYQQALGQGPEFLTYFNYEAQPDKSGLPSDRFSAERPEGSISTLTIQRTEQRDSAMYRCASSSLAQETQYFGPGTRLLVL.

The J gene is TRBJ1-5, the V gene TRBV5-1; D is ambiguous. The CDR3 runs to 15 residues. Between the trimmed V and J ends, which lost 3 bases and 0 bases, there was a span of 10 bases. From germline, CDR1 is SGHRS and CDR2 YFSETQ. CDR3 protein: CASSSDGYSNQPQHF. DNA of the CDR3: TGCGCCAGCAGCTCGGACGGGTATAGCAATCAGCCCCAGCATTTT.

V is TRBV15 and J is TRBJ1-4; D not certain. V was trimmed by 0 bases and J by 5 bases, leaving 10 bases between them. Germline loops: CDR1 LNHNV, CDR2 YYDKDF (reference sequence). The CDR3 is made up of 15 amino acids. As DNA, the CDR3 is TGTGCCACCAGCAGAGATCGGAGAGTAAATGAAAAACTGTTTTTT. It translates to CATSRDRRVNEKLFF.

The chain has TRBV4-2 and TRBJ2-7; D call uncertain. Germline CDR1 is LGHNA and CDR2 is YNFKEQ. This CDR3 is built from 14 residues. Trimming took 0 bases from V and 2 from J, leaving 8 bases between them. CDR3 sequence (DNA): TGTGCCAGCAGCCAAGAGGTATTGACCTACGAGCAGTACTTC. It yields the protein CASSQEVLTYEQYF.

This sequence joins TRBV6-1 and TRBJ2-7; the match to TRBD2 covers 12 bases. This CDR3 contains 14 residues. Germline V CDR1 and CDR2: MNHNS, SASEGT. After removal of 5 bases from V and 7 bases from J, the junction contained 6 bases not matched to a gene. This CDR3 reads CASSRLAGAGEQYF. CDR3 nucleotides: TGTGCCAGCAGTCGACTAGCGGGGGCTGGGGAGCAGTACTTC.

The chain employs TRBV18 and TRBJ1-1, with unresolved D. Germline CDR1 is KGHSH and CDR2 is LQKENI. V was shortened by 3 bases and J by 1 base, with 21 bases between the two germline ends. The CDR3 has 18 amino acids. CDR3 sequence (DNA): TGTGCCAGCTCACCCCCCGACACTCTCGCGCGCCCGAACACTGAAGCTTTCTTT. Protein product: CASSPPDTLARPNTEAFF.

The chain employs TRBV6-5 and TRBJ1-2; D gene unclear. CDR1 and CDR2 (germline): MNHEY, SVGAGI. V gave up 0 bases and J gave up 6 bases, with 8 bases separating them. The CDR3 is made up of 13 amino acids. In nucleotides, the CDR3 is TGTGCCAGCAGTTACTCGAGGCCTGATGGCTACACCTTC. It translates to CASSYSRPDGYTF.

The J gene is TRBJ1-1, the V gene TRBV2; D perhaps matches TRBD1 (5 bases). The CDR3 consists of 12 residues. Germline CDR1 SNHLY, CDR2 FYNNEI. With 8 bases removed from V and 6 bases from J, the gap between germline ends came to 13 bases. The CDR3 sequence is CASGRDRPEAFF. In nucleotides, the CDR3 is TGTGCCAGCGGTCGCGACAGACCTGAAGCTTTCTTT.

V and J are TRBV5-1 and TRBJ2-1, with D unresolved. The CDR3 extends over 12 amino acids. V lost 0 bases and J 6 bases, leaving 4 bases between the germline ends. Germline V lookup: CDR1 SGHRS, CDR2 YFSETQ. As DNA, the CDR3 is TGCGCCAGCAGCTTGGAAGTCAATGAGCAGTTCTTC. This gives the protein CASSLEVNEQFF.

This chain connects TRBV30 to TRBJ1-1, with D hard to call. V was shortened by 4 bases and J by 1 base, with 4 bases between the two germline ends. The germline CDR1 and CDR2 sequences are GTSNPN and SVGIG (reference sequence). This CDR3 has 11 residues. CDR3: CAWNGNTEAFF. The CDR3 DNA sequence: TGTGCCTGGAACGGGAACACTGAAGCTTTCTTT. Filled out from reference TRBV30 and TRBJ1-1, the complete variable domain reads SQTIHQWPATLVQPVGSPLSLECTVEGTSNPNLYWYRQAAGRGLQLLFYSVGIGQISSEVPQNLSASRPQDRQFILSSKKLLLSDSGFYLCAWNGNTEAFFGQGTRLTVV.

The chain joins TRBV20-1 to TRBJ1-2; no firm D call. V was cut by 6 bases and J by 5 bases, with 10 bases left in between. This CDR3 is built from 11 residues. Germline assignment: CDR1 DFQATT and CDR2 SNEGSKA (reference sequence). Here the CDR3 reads CSAVVRYGYTF. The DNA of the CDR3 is TGCAGTGCAGTCGTCAGGTATGGCTACACCTTC.

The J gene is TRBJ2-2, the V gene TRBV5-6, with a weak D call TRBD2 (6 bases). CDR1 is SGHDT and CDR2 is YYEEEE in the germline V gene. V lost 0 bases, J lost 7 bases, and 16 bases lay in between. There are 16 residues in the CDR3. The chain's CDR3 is CASSLGGLAPGGELFF. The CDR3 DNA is TGTGCCAGCAGCTTGGGAGGGCTAGCGCCGGGCGGGGAGCTGTTTTTT.

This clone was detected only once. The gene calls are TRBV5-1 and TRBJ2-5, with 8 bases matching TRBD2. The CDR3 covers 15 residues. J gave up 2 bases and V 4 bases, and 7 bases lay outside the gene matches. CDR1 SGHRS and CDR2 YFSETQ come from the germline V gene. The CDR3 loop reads CASSPGTRSQETQYF. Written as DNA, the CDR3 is TGCGCCAGCAGCCCGGGGACTAGATCACAAGAGACCCAGTACTTC.